Listed here is a single TCR beta chain. No antigen is known for it. One base away there is no much larger clone; base qualities are not given. Other DNA sequences of this sample code for an identical CDR3. Using the deep immunoSEQ assay, multiplex PCR amplified TCR CDR3 regions from genomic DNA. Extracted genomic DNA from each cell subset was distributed evenly across all wells of several immunoSEQ 96-well plates, and each plate was treated as a replicate. For sorted subsets, approximately 210 ng of genomic DNA, equivalent to some 30,000 T cell genomes, went into each replicate PCR. Purified libraries were measured with a Qubit 3.0 fluorometer, size-checked on a Bioanalyzer 2100, and measured again with the KAPA Library Quantification kit. Each immunoSEQ 96-well plate was sequenced on its own single-read 150-cycle Illumina NextSeq 550 flow cell. The original methods were these. Because only junctional sequences without quality scores were contained in the immunoSEQ output, filtering matching that applied to full-length reads could not be performed. To assign V/J genes and CDR3, sequences were annotated using PyIR, a Python wrapper for IgBLAST v1.9, with IMGT germline references. Reads were removed for weak V/J assignments (E-value above 1e-6), missing CDR3, stop codons, out-of-frame junctions, or ambiguous translated residues. V3J clonotypes were defined by identical inferred V gene, J gene, and CDR3 amino acid sequence. Percentage overlap between repertoires was computed as shared unique clonotypes divided by the size of the smaller repertoire. Repertoire richness was assessed with RTK rarefaction, the Chao1 estimator, and Recon v2.1 estimates of unobserved clonotypes. Generation probabilities were computed with OLGA for all TCRbeta clonotypes obtained by the gDNA method from a few donors. The clones in this table, taken by TCRdb from immuneACCESS, are in-frame only. Not every clone is retained; where verified, under half of the shortfall comes from an unresolved V gene, and the cause of the rest is unknown. V, J and clone size derive from that table, while D and trimming were established from the DNA sequence. This sample comprises hundreds of thousands of clones, about 95% of them detected only once. The ten largest clones take up about 0.057% of the sample.

These data belong to a study of shared clonotypes between healthy human individuals (dated by TCRdb to the early 2020s). At the level of the whole study: A couple of women and three men aged 18 to 49 years were included in the cohort. For each donor, CD4 naive and CD4 memory were each given three plates, CD8 naive was given two plates, and CD8 memory was given one plate. To estimate repertoire size and how much clonotype sharing occurs between individuals, the study deeply sequenced the blood TCR repertoires of five or six healthy adults. Libraries were prepared and TCR repertoires were sequenced by different laboratories using diverse techniques, in order to increase sequencing depth and limit assay-specific biases. Each donor's leukapheresis produced roughly between roughly 0.85 and 9.5 billion PBMCs. The study at large found these results: Larger estimated clonotype richness was generally found for naive subsets than for memory subsets. Incomplete sequencing was indicated by rarefaction of sorted-subset datasets, despite the large sequencing depth. Sampling was limited to blood, and TCR repertoires in tissue likely differ from TCR repertoires in blood. The genetic and exposure-history diversity represented was limited by the small number of donors. Across four donors, approximately 4.6% of naive CD4, around 3.5% of naive CD8, approximately 2.5% of memory CD4, and approximately 0.4% of memory CD8 clonotypes were shared. Compared with non-shared clonotypes, clonotypes shared by all four sorted-subset donors had higher generation probabilities. Based on pairwise subsampling, the degree of clonotype sharing among donors was expected to be affected by sequencing depth.

The germline V gene gives CDR1 as MNHEY and CDR2 as SVGAGI. V is pared back by 0 bases and J by 5 bases, with 9 bases lying between the germline termini. There are 14 amino acids in the CDR3, from cysteine to phenylalanine inclusive. The kept DNA is CDR3 alone, 42 bases in frame from the first base. Donors were healthy HIV-negative adults with no recently reported acute infections or vaccinations. Only Caucasian adults living in Nashville, Tennessee, USA were represented among the donors. CD4+ T cells were enriched through magnetic negative selection, after which naive cells were positively selected on CD45RA and the remaining negative fraction served as the memory subset. After blood collection by leukapheresis, PBMCs were isolated using Ficoll-Histopaque density gradient centrifugation and then cryopreserved in the vapor phase of liquid nitrogen. Analytical flow cytometry was used to check the purity and quantity of every magnetically sorted T cell population. From each sorted fraction, genomic DNA was isolated and quantified by UV absorbance on a Nanodrop 2000c.

The sequenced sample was naive CD4+ T cells sorted from blood. What this sample's cell subset or site label stands for: CD45RA+ positively selected. This sequence was found in a woman in her thirties in good health. Recombination joined TRBV6-5 with TRBJ2-3; the D gene is possibly TRBD1, with 6 bases matching. The CDR3 in this case is CASSYSGGEDTQYF. The DNA reads as follows: TGTGCCAGCAGTTACTCAGGGGGAGAAGATACGCAGTATTTT.